A selection of T cell receptor beta chains follows, all from one sample in a study of blood T cell repertoires in COVID-19. The protocol was immunoSEQ multiplex PCR, while the TCRdb copy is restricted to in-frame clones and leaves out a portion. The sample yields approximately 250,000 clones, about 87% seen once. The sample was peripheral blood. Source of these receptors: a woman in her sixties with COVID-19, enrolled during active disease. CDR3s include the opening cysteine and the closing phenylalanine or tryptophan. The D gene is left open where the match is weak. Size is stated for part of the rows, as once, few or many counts, or as a class when the clone is expanded.

CDR3 DNA: TGTGCCAGTAGTATGATCGGGGAGGGAACAGCTTTCTTT
CDR3 protein: CASSMIGEGTAFF
J gene: TRBJ1-1
V gene: TRBV19
clone size: -
D gene: -

CDR3 DNA: TGCAGCGTGTACCTAGGGACATTGGGGACTGAAGCTTTCTTT
CDR3 protein: CSVYLGTLGTEAFF
J gene: TRBJ1-1
V gene: TRBV29-1
clone size: -
D gene: -

CDR3 DNA: TGTGCCAGCTCACCACGGACTAGCGGTCAAGAGACCCAGTACTTC
CDR3 protein: CASSPRTSGQETQYF
J gene: TRBJ2-5
V gene: TRBV18
clone size: -
D gene: TRBD2

CDR3 DNA: TGTGCCAGCAGCGTAGACGGGAACCTCCAAGAGACCCAGTACTTC
CDR3 protein: CASSVDGNLQETQYF
J gene: TRBJ2-5
V gene: TRBV9
clone size: -
D gene: -

CDR3 DNA: TGCAGCACCCAAAGCGGGAGGGCCGGCATTGAGCAGTTCTTC
CDR3 protein: CSTQSGRAGIEQFF
J gene: TRBJ2-1
V gene: TRBV29-1
clone size: -
D gene: TRBD2

CDR3 DNA: TGCGCCAGCAGCCCCGGGACAGCCGGAAACACCATATATTTT
CDR3 protein: CASSPGTAGNTIYF
J gene: TRBJ1-3
V gene: TRBV5-1
clone size: -
D gene: TRBD1

CDR3 DNA: TGTGCCAGCAGTGAAGTGGTACTCACGGGGGAGCAGTACTTC
CDR3 protein: CASSEVVLTGEQYF
J gene: TRBJ2-7
V gene: TRBV6-1
clone size: -
D gene: -

CDR3 DNA: TGTGCCAGCAGCAAATCAGATACCGGGGAGCTGTTTTTT
CDR3 protein: CASSKSDTGELFF
J gene: TRBJ2-2
V gene: TRBV21-1
clone size: -
D gene: -

CDR3 DNA: TGTGCCAGCTCACGGAGGGAGGGAGTTGAGACCCAGTACTTC
CDR3 protein: CASSRREGVETQYF
J gene: TRBJ2-5
V gene: TRBV18
clone size: once
D gene: TRBD2

CDR3 DNA: TGTGCCAGCAGCTCACAAGACAGGGGGCCTCAAGAGACCCAGTACTTC
CDR3 protein: CASSSQDRGPQETQYF
J gene: TRBJ2-5
V gene: TRBV5-4
clone size: once
D gene: TRBD1

CDR3 DNA: TGTGCCAGCAGTTGGGTGGGGGCTGGCGGCTACACCTTC
CDR3 protein: CASSWVGAGGYTF
J gene: TRBJ1-2
V gene: TRBV5-4
clone size: -
D gene: -

CDR3 DNA: TGTGCCAGCAGTGCGCTAACCGGGACAGGAAAGGGGAACATCCTCACAGATACGCAGTATTTT
CDR3 protein: CASSALTGTGKGNILTDTQYF
J gene: TRBJ2-3
V gene: TRBV28
clone size: few
D gene: TRBD1

CDR3 DNA: TGCGCCAGCAGCCAAGAAATAACACGGCGGTACGGGCAGTACTTC
CDR3 protein: CASSQEITRRYGQYF
J gene: TRBJ2-7
V gene: TRBV4-1
clone size: -
D gene: -

CDR3 DNA: TGTGCCAGCAGTAGCGGGCCTTCCTACAATGAGCAGTTCTTC
CDR3 protein: CASSSGPSYNEQFF
J gene: TRBJ2-1
V gene: TRBV3-1/TRBV3-2
clone size: -
D gene: TRBD2

CDR3 DNA: TGTGCCAGCAGACGAAAGGGGCTAGCGGGAGTCACCGGGGAGCTGTTTTTT
CDR3 protein: CASRRKGLAGVTGELFF
J gene: TRBJ2-2
V gene: TRBV28
clone size: -
D gene: TRBD2

CDR3 DNA: TGTGCCAGCAGTTTCGTGGACAGGGGCAATTCACCCCTCCACTTT
CDR3 protein: CASSFVDRGNSPLHF
J gene: TRBJ1-6
V gene: TRBV27
clone size: -
D gene: TRBD1

CDR3 DNA: TGTGCCAGCAGCTTTGGTTGGCAAATCTACGAGCAGTACTTC
CDR3 protein: CASSFGWQIYEQYF
J gene: TRBJ2-7
V gene: TRBV5-8
clone size: -
D gene: -

CDR3 DNA: TGTGCCAGCAGCTCAAGGACGGGAATGAACACTGAAGCTTTCTTT
CDR3 protein: CASSSRTGMNTEAFF
J gene: TRBJ1-1
V gene: TRBV7-2
clone size: -
D gene: -

CDR3 DNA: TGTGCCACCAGCAGAGGACAGACTAGCGGGAGCCAAGAGACCCAGTACTTC
CDR3 protein: CATSRGQTSGSQETQYF
J gene: TRBJ2-5
V gene: TRBV15
clone size: -
D gene: TRBD2

CDR3 DNA: TGTGCCAGCAGCTTAAGTGGCAGGGGGAACACTGAAGCTTTCTTT
CDR3 protein: CASSLSGRGNTEAFF
J gene: TRBJ1-1
V gene: TRBV7-2
clone size: -
D gene: -